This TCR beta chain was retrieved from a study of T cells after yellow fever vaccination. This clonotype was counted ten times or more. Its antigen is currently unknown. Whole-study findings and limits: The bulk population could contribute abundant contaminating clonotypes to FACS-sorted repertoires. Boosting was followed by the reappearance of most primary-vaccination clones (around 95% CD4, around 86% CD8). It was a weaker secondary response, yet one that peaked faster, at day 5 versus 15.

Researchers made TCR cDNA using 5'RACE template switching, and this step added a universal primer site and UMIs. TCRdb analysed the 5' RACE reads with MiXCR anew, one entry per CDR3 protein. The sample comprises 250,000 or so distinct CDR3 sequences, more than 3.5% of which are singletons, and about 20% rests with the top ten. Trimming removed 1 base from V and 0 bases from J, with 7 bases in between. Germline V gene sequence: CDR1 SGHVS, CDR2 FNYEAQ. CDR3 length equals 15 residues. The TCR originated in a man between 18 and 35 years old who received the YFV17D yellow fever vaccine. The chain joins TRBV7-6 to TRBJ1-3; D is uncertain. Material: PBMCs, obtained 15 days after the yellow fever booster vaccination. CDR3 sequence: CASSLGLNSGNTIYF. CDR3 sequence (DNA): TGTGCCAGCAGCTTAGGTTTGAACTCTGGAAACACCATATATTTT. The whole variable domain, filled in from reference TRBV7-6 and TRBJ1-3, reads GAGVSQSPRYKVTKRGQDVALRCDPISGHVSLYWYRQALGQGPEFLTYFNYEAQQDKSGLPNDRFSAERPEGSISTLTIQRTEQRDSAMYRCASSLGLNSGNTIYFGEGSWLTVV.